A selection of T cell receptor beta chains follows, all from one sample in a study of breast tumors, draining lymph nodes, adjacent tissues. TCRdb redid the calling of the multiplex PCR reads with MiXCR, one entry per CDR3 protein. The table lists approximately 230,000 distinct CDR3 sequences, about 34% of them singletons, with roughly 3.5% in the top ten. Sequenced sample: axillary lymph node tissue. Receptors were obtained from a female donor with breast cancer. Some clones in this sample may be carry-over from other donors' samples. Each CDR3 is given with its conserved first and last residue. The order of the fields is D gene, clone size, V gene, J gene, CDR3 protein, CDR3 DNA. The D gene is left open where the match is weak. Rows give clone size only sometimes, using once, few, many, or a class for an expanded clone.

>-|-|TRBV24-1|TRBJ1-3
CATSLAGASGNTIYF
TGTGCCACCAGCCTAGCGGGGGCGAGTGGAAACACCATATATTTT
>-|-|TRBV25-1|TRBJ2-2
CASSATSYTRVGTGELFF
TGTGCCAGCAGTGCTACCTCCTACACGAGGGTGGGGACCGGGGAGCTGTTTTTT
>TRBD2|-|TRBV5-1|TRBJ2-3
CASSLGLAGGPQDTQYF
TGCGCCAGCAGCTTGGGGCTAGCGGGAGGGCCCCAAGATACGCAGTATTTT
>TRBD1|-|TRBV20-1|TRBJ2-5
CSALRDRGIQETQYF
TGCAGTGCTCTCCGGGACAGGGGAATCCAAGAGACCCAGTACTTC
>-|-|TRBV6-2/TRBV6-3|TRBJ1-5
CASSLRAGSLSYQPQHF
TGTGCCAGCAGCCTAAGGGCAGGGTCCCTGAGCTATCAGCCCCAGCATTTT
>-|many|TRBV15|TRBJ1-5
CATSPQGVLGNQPQHF
TGTGCCACCAGCCCCCAAGGGGTATTGGGCAATCAGCCCCAGCATTTT
>-|-|TRBV9|TRBJ1-4
CASSVGQLNEKLFF
TGTGCCAGCAGCGTAGGACAGCTTAATGAAAAACTGTTTTTT
>-|many|TRBV10-2|TRBJ2-7
CASSTRDANYEQYF
TGCGCCAGCAGTACCCGGGACGCCAACTACGAGCAGTACTTC
>-|many|TRBV7-3|TRBJ2-1
CASSLRGLTDEQFF
TGTGCCAGCAGCTTAAGGGGGCTGACGGATGAGCAGTTCTTC
>-|few|TRBV12-3/TRBV12-4|TRBJ2-7
CASSFGFKSYEQYF
TGTGCCAGCAGTTTTGGGTTTAAGTCCTACGAGCAGTACTTC
>TRBD2|-|TRBV4-1|TRBJ2-5
CASSQDPRGLAGETQYF
TGCGCCAGCAGCCAAGATCCTCGGGGACTAGCGGGTGAGACCCAGTACTTC
>TRBD2|many|TRBV20-1|TRBJ2-5
CSASTGTSGYQETQYF
TGCAGTGCTTCTACCGGGACTAGCGGGTACCAAGAGACCCAGTACTTC
>TRBD1|-|TRBV11-2|TRBJ1-1
CASSLDRGPFGAFF
TGTGCCAGCAGCTTAGATAGGGGGCCCTTTGGAGCTTTCTTT
>TRBD1|-|TRBV5-6|TRBJ2-2
CASSSTGGGSTGELFF
TGTGCCAGCAGCTCAACAGGGGGCGGTAGCACCGGGGAGCTGTTTTTT
>TRBD1|many|TRBV20-1|TRBJ1-5
CSARALSGQGSNQPQHF
TGCAGTGCTAGAGCCCTCTCGGGACAGGGGAGCAATCAGCCCCAGCATTTT
>-|-|TRBV9|TRBJ1-2
CASSVAGGNYGYTF
TGTGCCAGCAGCGTAGCGGGGGGCAACTATGGCTACACCTTC
>TRBD2|many|TRBV7-2|TRBJ2-1
CASSLWGLAGLSSYNEQFF
TGTGCCAGCAGCTTATGGGGACTAGCGGGTCTAAGCTCCTACAATGAGCAGTTCTTC
>TRBD1|many|TRBV5-6|TRBJ1-2
CASSLGTGLITF
TGTGCCAGCAGCCTGGGGACAGGGCTTATCACCTTC
>-|many|TRBV6-5|TRBJ2-2
CASSYFGATNTGELFF
TGTGCCAGCAGTTACTTTGGGGCTACGAACACCGGGGAGCTGTTTTTT
>TRBD1|-|TRBV12-3/TRBV12-4|TRBJ2-3
CASSPGQGAIGTDTQYF
TGTGCCAGCAGCCCGGGACAGGGGGCTATAGGCACAGATACGCAGTATTTT
>TRBD2|many|TRBV2|TRBJ2-7
CASSLAVLVSYEQYF
TGTGCCAGCAGTCTAGCGGTGCTAGTCTCCTACGAGCAGTACTTC
>TRBD2|-|TRBV6-1|TRBJ2-1
CASSVTWRGARYEQFF
TGTGCCAGCAGTGTCACTTGGCGGGGGGCTCGGTATGAGCAGTTCTTC